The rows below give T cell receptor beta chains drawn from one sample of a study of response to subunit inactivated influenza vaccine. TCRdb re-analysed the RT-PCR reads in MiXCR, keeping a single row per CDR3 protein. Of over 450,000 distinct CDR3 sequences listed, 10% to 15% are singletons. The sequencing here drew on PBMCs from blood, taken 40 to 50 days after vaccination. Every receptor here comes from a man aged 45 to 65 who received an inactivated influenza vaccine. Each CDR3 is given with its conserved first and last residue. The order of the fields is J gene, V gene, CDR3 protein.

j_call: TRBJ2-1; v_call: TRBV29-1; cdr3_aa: CSVEEGRIEQFF
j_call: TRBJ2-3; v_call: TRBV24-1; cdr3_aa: CATSAPGLPRWSTDTQYF
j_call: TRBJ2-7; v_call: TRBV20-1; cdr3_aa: CSARDLDSYEQYF
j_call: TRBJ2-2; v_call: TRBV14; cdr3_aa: CASSQDQGLAGELFF
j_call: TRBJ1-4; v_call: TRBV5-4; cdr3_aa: CASSADGGREKLFF
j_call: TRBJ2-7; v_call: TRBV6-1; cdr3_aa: CASSPAGGETYEQYF
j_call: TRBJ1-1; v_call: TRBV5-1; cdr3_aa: CASSLETGGGAFF
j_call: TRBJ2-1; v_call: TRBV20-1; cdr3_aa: CSARPLAGGYSYNEQFF
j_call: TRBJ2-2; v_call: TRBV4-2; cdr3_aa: CASSQEGAGRSNTGELFF
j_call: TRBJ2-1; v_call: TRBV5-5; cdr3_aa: CASSLGLVSYNEQFF
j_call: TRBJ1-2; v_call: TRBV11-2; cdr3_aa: CASSLEGVGVNGYTF
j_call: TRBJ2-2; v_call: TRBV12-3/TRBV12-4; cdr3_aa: CASSRDRGGPTGELFF
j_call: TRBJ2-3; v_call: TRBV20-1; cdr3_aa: CSARDGGTSGRAADTQYF
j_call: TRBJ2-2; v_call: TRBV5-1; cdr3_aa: CASSLEAGNTGELFF
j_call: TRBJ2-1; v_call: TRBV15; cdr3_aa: CATSGRALAGAFPDNEQFF
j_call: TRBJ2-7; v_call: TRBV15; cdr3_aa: CATGEDRGGGYEQYF
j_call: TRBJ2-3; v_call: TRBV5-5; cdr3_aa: CASSLGPQGADTQYF
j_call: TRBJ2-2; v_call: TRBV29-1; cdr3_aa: CSVEGTSGQPNTGELFF